Below, 17 T cell receptor beta chains from the same sample are listed, as sequenced in a study of response to subunit inactivated influenza vaccine. One entry per CDR3 protein, called by TCRdb with MiXCR from the RT-PCR reads. The sample lists almost 250,000 distinct CDR3 sequences; 12% were seen once. Source: non-naive T cells sorted from PBMCs, taken roughly 2 weeks before vaccination. The receptors derive from a man aged 50 to 59 who received an inactivated influenza vaccine.

This clonotype has only a few counts. The chain links TRBV7-2 to TRBJ2-2; D not certain. V was shortened by 1 base and J by 4 bases, with 10 bases between the two germline ends. This CDR3 comprises 15 residues. The germline CDR1 and CDR2 sequences are SGHTA and FQGNSA. In DNA, the CDR3 is TGTGCCAGCAGCTTAGACCGGGCCACCACCGGGGAGCTGTTTTTT. Translated, it gives CASSLDRATTGELFF.

The table lists this clonotype with a few counts. The V gene is TRBV19, the J gene TRBJ1-1; D is unclear. The CDR3 is made up of 15 amino acids. Trimming shortened V by 7 bases and J by 4 bases, and 19 bases separated the two germline ends. CDR1 is LNHDA and CDR2 is SQIVND in the germline V gene (reference sequence). As DNA, the CDR3 is TGTGCCAGTACCTTAAAGAAGGGCTCGGGCACTGAAGCTTTCTTT. Residues: CASTLKKGSGTEAFF.

J is TRBJ2-5 and V is TRBV6-2 or TRBV6-3, with 7 bases identical to TRBD2. Trimming cost V 5 bases and J 5 bases; bases outside gene matches: 11. CDR3 length equals 15 residues. Germline CDR1 MNHEY, CDR2 SVGEGT. The chain's CDR3 is CASSPTSTSRETQYF. The DNA for the CDR3 is TGTGCCAGCAGTCCTACATCGACTAGCCGGGAGACCCAGTACTTC.

This clonotype has ten or more counts. DNA for the CDR3: TGTGCCAGCAGCCAAGGGGGACGAGGAGCTTTCTTT. Translated: CASSQGGRGAFF. The chain has TRBV3-1 and TRBJ1-1; a weak D match, TRBD1 (5 bases). From germline, CDR1 is LGHDT and CDR2 YNNKEL (reference sequence). V was clipped by 1 base and J by 10 bases, with 10 bases between them. CDR3 size: 12 residues.

This clonotype was found a few times. The chain carries TRBV5-1 and TRBJ1-1; 9 bases align to TRBD1. The ends lost 5 bases at V and 4 bases at J; junction bases unmatched: 3. Germline loops: CDR1 SGHRS, CDR2 YFSETQ. This CDR3 comprises 13 residues. CDR3 in DNA: TGCGCCAGCAGGAGGACAGGGGTCACTGAAGCTTTCTTT. It yields the protein CASRRTGVTEAFF.

This clonotype was seen only a few times. The chain employs TRBV6-2 or TRBV6-3 and TRBJ2-2; D is unresolved. Germline V gives CDR1 MNHEY, CDR2 SVGEGT. V was clipped by 6 bases and J by 4 bases, with 12 bases between them. The CDR3 runs 14 residues. The CDR3 spells CASRSDWITGELFF. The CDR3 DNA reads TGTGCCAGCAGATCCGACTGGATCACCGGGGAGCTGTTTTTT.

This clonotype was seen ten or more times. V is TRBV5-1 and J is TRBJ2-5; possibly TRBD1 for D (5 bases). The CDR3 is 14 residues long. Trimming took 4 bases from V and 2 from J, leaving 12 bases between them. Germline V gene sequence: CDR1 SGHRS, CDR2 YFSETQ. CDR3 amino acids: CASSLRQPQETQYF. The CDR3 DNA reads as TGCGCCAGCAGCCTTAGACAGCCGCAAGAGACCCAGTACTTC.

This clonotype was counted a few times. The genes are TRBV19 and TRBJ1-5, with no clear D. Germline assignment: CDR1 LNHDA and CDR2 SQIVND (reference sequence). CDR3 size: 15 residues. V was clipped by 3 bases and J by 0 bases, with 9 bases between them. CDR3 in DNA: TGTGCCAGTAGTATGCGAAGGAATAGCAATCAGCCCCAGCATTTT. Amino acids: CASSMRRNSNQPQHF.

The V call is TRBV6-1, the J call TRBJ2-5; no clear D gene. Germline loops: CDR1 MNHNS, CDR2 SASEGT. V was shortened by 5 bases and J by 4 bases, with 11 bases between the two germline ends. This CDR3 is built from 13 residues. The CDR3 nucleotides are TGTGCCAGCAGTCTGGTAGGTCCAGAGACCCAGTACTTC. This translates into CASSLVGPETQYF.

This chain links TRBV12-3 or TRBV12-4 with TRBJ1-5, with D unclear. V dropped 6 bases and J dropped 3 bases, with 12 bases sitting between them. The CDR3 covers 14 residues. As DNA, the CDR3 is TGTGCCAGCAGCCCTCGACTCGACAATCAGCCCCAGCATTTT. As protein: CASSPRLDNQPQHF.

This clonotype was counted only a few times. The rearrangement joins TRBV4-2 to TRBJ2-3; 8 bases line up with TRBD2. The length of the CDR3 is 14 residues. The J segment lost 7 bases and the V segment lost 2 bases, leaving 5 bases of the junction unmatched. Germline values: CDR1 LGHNA, CDR2 YNFKEQ. The DNA for the CDR3 is TGTGCCAGCAGCCAAAGGCTAGCGGGTCATACGCAGTATTTT. Translated, it gives CASSQRLAGHTQYF.

Many counts were recorded for this clonotype. This chain connects TRBV14 to TRBJ1-1; D ambiguous. CDR3 length: 13 amino acids. V lost 5 bases, J lost 8 bases, and 15 bases lay in between. Germline V gene data show CDR1 as SGHDN and CDR2 as FVKESK. The DNA of the CDR3 is TGTGCCAGCAGCGATCCTGGACGGACGGAAGCTTTCTTT. Its translation is CASSDPGRTEAFF.

This clonotype showed up many times. The chain uses TRBV7-9 and TRBJ1-1; TRBD1 aligns across 9 bases. Trimming cost V 0 bases and J 1 base; bases outside gene matches: 6. CDR1 and CDR2 from the germline V gene are SEHNR and FQNEAQ (reference sequence). The CDR3 length is 17 residues. CDR3 sequence reads: CASSLAWGQGTNTEAFF. The CDR3 DNA sequence: TGTGCCAGCAGCTTAGCTTGGGGACAGGGCACGAACACTGAAGCTTTCTTT.

The rearrangement uses TRBV4-2 and TRBJ2-1; 10 bases are a match to TRBD2. V was clipped by 0 bases and J by 9 bases; unmatched bases: 14. This CDR3 contains 18 residues. The germline V gene has CDR1 LGHNA and CDR2 YNFKEQ. CDR3 loop: CASSQDPPSGGRVGEQFF. The CDR3 region has the DNA TGTGCCAGCAGCCAAGATCCCCCTAGCGGGGGTAGAGTGGGTGAGCAGTTCTTC.

This clonotype was counted between two and nine times. V gene TRBV12-3 or TRBV12-4 combines with J gene TRBJ1-5; D perhaps matches TRBD1 (5 bases). The V end lost 3 bases, the J end lost 3 bases, and 12 bases lay between the germline ends. This CDR3 has 15 amino acids. CDR3 protein: CASSLNDSPNQPQHF. As DNA, the CDR3 is TGTGCCAGCAGTTTGAACGACAGCCCCAATCAGCCCCAGCATTTT.

This clonotype has ten or more counts. The gene calls are TRBV4-3 and TRBJ2-1; 9 bases match TRBD2. After removal of 0 bases from V and 5 bases from J, the junction contained 8 bases not matched to a gene. This CDR3 is built from 17 residues. Germline V gene sequence: CDR1 LGHNA, CDR2 YSLEER. CDR3 coding DNA: TGCGCCAGCAGCCAAGATCTTCGGACTAGCGCTCACAATGAGCAGTTCTTC. This encodes CASSQDLRTSAHNEQFF.

The V and J genes are TRBV5-5 and TRBJ2-2; D is ambiguous. Per the germline V gene, CDR1 is SGHKS and CDR2 is YYEKEE (reference sequence). The CDR3 totals 15 residues. V was trimmed by 1 base and J by 4 bases, leaving 11 bases between them. CDR3: CASSLLARSTGELFF. The CDR3 DNA is TGTGCCAGCAGCTTGCTCGCCCGGAGCACCGGGGAGCTGTTTTTT.